This T cell receptor beta chain was identified during a study of shared clonotypes between healthy human individuals (dated by TCRdb to the early 2020s). A note on the overall study: The cohort included a few men and two women between 18 and 49 years of age. For each donor, CD4 naive and CD4 memory were each given three plates, CD8 naive was given two plates, and CD8 memory was given one plate. Blood TCR repertoires of about five healthy adults were deeply sequenced to estimate repertoire size and the extent of clonotype sharing between individuals. To increase sequencing depth and limit assay-specific biases, TCR repertoire library preparation and sequencing were carried out by different laboratories using diverse techniques. Per donor, leukapheresis produced somewhere between about 0.9 and 9.5 billion PBMCs.

Study-level results and caveats: Clonotypes shared by all four sorted-subset donors showed higher generation probabilities than non-shared clonotypes. The genetic and exposure-history diversity represented was limited by the small number of donors. Rarefaction of sorted-subset datasets indicated incomplete sequencing despite the large sequencing depth. Naive subsets generally had larger estimated clonotype richness than memory subsets did. Only blood was sampled, and tissue TCR repertoires likely differ from those in blood. Based on pairwise subsampling, the degree of clonotype sharing among donors was expected to be affected by sequencing depth. Across four donors, roughly 5.1% of naive CD4, 3.5% of naive CD8, around 2.1% of memory CD4, and approximately 0.4% of memory CD8 clonotypes were shared.

For the CD8 naive samples, CD45RO-negative cells were positively selected for CCR7, yielding a CD45RA+CCR7+ population from which TemRA cells were excluded. Donors were healthy HIV-negative adults with no recently reported acute infections or vaccinations. Every donor was a Caucasian adult residing in Nashville, Tennessee, USA. Blood was collected by leukapheresis, and PBMCs were isolated by Ficoll-Histopaque density gradient centrifugation and then cryopreserved in liquid nitrogen vapor phase. Analytical flow cytometry was used to check the purity and quantity of every magnetically sorted T cell population. Genomic DNA was isolated from every sorted fraction and measured by UV absorbance on a Nanodrop 2000c. About this clone itself: Its antigen target is currently unknown. Base qualities were left out, and no much larger clone turns up one base away.

The CDR3 contains 11 residues, cysteine and phenylalanine counted. Only CDR3 DNA is held: 33 bases, read in frame from base 1. Trimming removed 11 bases from V and 1 base from J; the gene matches leave 0 bases unexplained. Taken from the germline V gene, the CDR1 and CDR2 loops are SNHLY and FYNNEI. Using the deep immunoSEQ assay, TCR CDR3 regions were amplified from genomic DNA by multiplex PCR. Extracted genomic DNA from each cell subset was distributed evenly across all wells of several immunoSEQ 96-well plates, and each plate was treated as a replicate. For sorted subsets, about 0.2 ug genomic DNA, equal to some 30,000 T cell genomes, was loaded into each replicate PCR. Purified libraries were quantified with a Qubit 3.0 fluorometer, sized on a Bioanalyzer 2100, and re-quantified with the KAPA Library Quantification kit. Each immunoSEQ 96-well plate was sequenced on its own single-read 150-cycle Illumina NextSeq 550 flow cell. In the paper's pipeline: The immunoSEQ output contained only junctional sequences without quality scores, so filtering could not match that applied to full-length reads. To assign V/J genes and CDR3, sequences were annotated against IMGT germline references using PyIR, a Python wrapper for IgBLAST v1.9. Any read was removed if the V/J assignment was weak (E-value above 1e-6), the CDR3 was missing, or the read contained stop codons, out-of-frame junctions, or ambiguous translated residues. V3J clonotypes were defined as sequences sharing an identical inferred V gene, J gene, and CDR3 amino acid sequence. The percentage overlap between two repertoires was calculated by dividing the number of shared unique clonotypes by the size of the smaller repertoire. Three approaches were used to assess repertoire richness: RTK rarefaction, the Chao1 estimator, and Recon v2.1 estimates of unobserved clonotypes. OLGA was used to compute generation probabilities for all TCRbeta clonotypes that the gDNA method yielded from a few donors. TCRdb's version of the immuneACCESS table is confined to in-frame rearrangements and falls short of the full clone set. An unresolved V gene accounts for under half of the shortfall where checked; the remainder is of unknown origin. The D gene and trimming were derived from the DNA, and the V and J assignments and clone size from that table. The sample profile shows under 2,000,000 clones; less than 95% of them were found once. The top ten clonotypes cover more than 0.9% of the sample.

The specimen was naive CD8+ T cells sorted from blood. The cell subset or site label, as the study defines it: CD45RA+CCR7+. The rearrangement combines TRBV2 with TRBJ1-1; TRBD1 lines up with 8 middle nucleotides. This sequence was found in a man between 18 and 35 years old in good health. The DNA sequence follows: TGTGCCGGACAGGGGAACACTGAAGCTTTCTTT. It specifies CAGQGNTEAFF.